The source of this T cell receptor beta chain is a study of blood T cell repertoires in COVID-19. About the research overall: Sites in the United States, Italy and Spain provided acute and convalescent COVID-19 samples. Sample material is recorded as cDNA or gDNA derived from T cells, B-cell-depleted T cells, or PBMCs.

Looked up from germline, CDR1 is SGDLS and CDR2 is YYNGEE. This CDR3 region has 13 residues. With 2 bases clipped from V and 11 bases from J, the junction kept 9 bases outside the gene matches. The assay was immunoSEQ multiplex PCR, and TCRdb's table has in-frame clones only and misses some. Of under 300,000 clones detected, under 90% appear once; the ten largest clones hold 2.5% to 3%. The chain uses TRBV9 and TRBJ1-1, with 7 nucleotides matching TRBD1. The sequence derives from an older woman with active or convalescent COVID-19. Input material: peripheral blood. The CDR3 nucleotides are TGTGCCAGCAGCGTTGGGACAGCCGACTCGGCTTTCTTT. Translation: CASSVGTADSAFF.